Presented here are 9 T cell receptor beta chains from one specimen sequenced in a study of blood T cell repertoires in COVID-19. The assay was immunoSEQ multiplex PCR, and TCRdb's table has in-frame clones only and misses some. The repertoire includes roughly 200,000 clones, around 86% of them detected once, and less than 9.5% sits in the top ten. Sequenced material: peripheral blood. These receptors came from an elderly woman with COVID-19, enrolled during active disease.

This clone was detected only a few times. The chain is built from TRBV6-2 or TRBV6-3 and TRBJ2-1; TRBD2 matches 11 bases. CDR1 is MNHEY and CDR2 is SVGEGT in the germline V gene. CDR3 length: 19 amino acids. Germline trimming cut 4 bases from V and 0 bases from J; bases unmatched to any gene: 11. The CDR3 nucleotides are TGTGCCAGCAGTTCCCGGGTACTAGCGGGAGTTGGCTCCTACAATGAGCAGTTCTTC. It codes for CASSSRVLAGVGSYNEQFF.

The chain uses TRBV6-5 and TRBJ1-5; tentatively, D is TRBD1 (5 bases). Germline CDR1 and CDR2: MNHEY and SVGAGI. The length of the CDR3 is 14 residues. V dropped 5 bases and J dropped 3 bases, with 11 bases sitting between them. The CDR3 sequence is CASSTDSHNQPQHF. CDR3 coding DNA: TGTGCCAGCAGTACAGACAGCCACAATCAGCCCCAGCATTTT.

The chain joins TRBV5-1 to TRBJ1-2; D not certain. This CDR3 is 14 amino acids long. V was pared by 4 bases and J by 0 bases, with 10 bases between. Looked up from germline, CDR1 is SGHRS and CDR2 is YFSETQ. CDR3 bases: TGCGCCAGCAGCAGCAGCGGAGCTAACTATGGCTACACCTTC. It is translated as CASSSSGANYGYTF.

With respect to this clone: The germline gene is not matched at one end of the junction; a read error may be the cause. The chain recombines TRBV19 with TRBJ1-5, with unresolved D. Germline CDR1 is LNHDA and CDR2 is SQIVND (reference sequence). There are 15 residues in the CDR3. For the CDR3, the DNA is TGTGCCAGTAGGATAGACCGGTATAGCAATCAGCCCCAGCATTTT. Its translation: CASRIDRYSNQPQHF.

The rearrangement uses TRBV5-1 and TRBJ1-2, with D unclear. The CDR3 is made up of 14 amino acids. Germline V lookup: CDR1 SGHRS, CDR2 YFSETQ. Trimming removed 0 bases at V and 6 bases at J, with 12 bases between. The CDR3 DNA reads as TGCGCCAGCAGCTTGGATGGTGCAGGTGATGGCTACACCTTC. This gives the protein CASSLDGAGDGYTF.

This rearrangement joins TRBV19 to TRBJ2-1, with D unresolved. Germline V gives CDR1 LNHDA, CDR2 SQIVND (reference sequence). The CDR3 spans 12 residues. V lost 6 bases to trimming and J lost 7 bases, with 10 bases between them. The CDR3 protein is CASSGPRNEQFF. As DNA, the CDR3 is TGTGCCAGTAGCGGCCCTAGGAATGAGCAGTTCTTC.

This chain links TRBV12-5 with TRBJ2-7; 9 bases line up with TRBD1. There are 15 residues in the CDR3. The V segment lost 6 bases and the J segment 3 bases; nucleotides outside the gene matches: 9. Germline loops: CDR1 LGHNT, CDR2 FRNRAP. This CDR3 reads CASGPGTGLVYEQYF. CDR3 bases: TGTGCTAGTGGCCCAGGGACAGGGCTCGTCTACGAGCAGTACTTC.

This clone turned up a few times. The genes are TRBV30 and TRBJ1-5; tentatively, D is TRBD1 (6 bases). The CDR3 totals 14 residues. V was clipped by 0 bases and J by 12 bases, with 18 bases between them. Germline lookup yields CDR1 GTSNPN and CDR2 SVGIG (reference sequence). CDR3 loop: CAWSVDVGGGRQHF. For the CDR3, the DNA is TGTGCCTGGAGTGTGGACGTAGGGGGTGGACGCCAGCATTTT.

This clone was observed a few times. The chain links TRBV15 to TRBJ1-5; 7 nucleotides line up with TRBD1. V was clipped by 0 bases and J by 3 bases; unmatched bases: 5. In germline, CDR1 is LNHNV, CDR2 YYDKDF (reference sequence). This CDR3 is built from 16 residues. CDR3 in DNA: TGTGCCACCAGCAGAGAACGGGACAGAGTCAATCAGCCCCAGCATTTT. Translating it yields CATSRERDRVNQPQHF.